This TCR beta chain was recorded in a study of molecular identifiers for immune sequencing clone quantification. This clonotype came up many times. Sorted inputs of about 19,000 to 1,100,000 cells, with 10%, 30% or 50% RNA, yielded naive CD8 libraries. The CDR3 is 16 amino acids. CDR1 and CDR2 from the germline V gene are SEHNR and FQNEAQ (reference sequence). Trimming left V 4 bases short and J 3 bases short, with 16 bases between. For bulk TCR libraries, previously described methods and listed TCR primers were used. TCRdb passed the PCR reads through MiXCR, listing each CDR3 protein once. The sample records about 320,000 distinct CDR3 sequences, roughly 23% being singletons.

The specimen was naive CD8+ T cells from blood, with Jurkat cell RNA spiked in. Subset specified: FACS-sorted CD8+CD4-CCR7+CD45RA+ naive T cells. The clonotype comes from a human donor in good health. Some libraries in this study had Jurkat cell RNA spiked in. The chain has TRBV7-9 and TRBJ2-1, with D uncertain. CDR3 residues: CASSWRPQDLYNEQFF. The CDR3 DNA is TGTGCCAGCAGCTGGCGACCTCAGGATCTCTACAATGAGCAGTTCTTC.